The clone carrying this T cell receptor (beta chain) was seen at least ten times. The antigen remains undetermined. This sample is part of a study of Graves' ophthalmopathy and Graves' hyperthyroidism. Points from the study as a whole: Most thyroid-expanded clonotypes exceeding 0.001 frequency were also found in blood. Stable hyperthyroidism and ophthalmopathy were told apart by a 13-signature model, which achieved almost 90% sensitivity and around 80% specificity.

As the template, RNA transcripts were used to amplify TCR beta CDR3 regions. Amplification began with first-round RT-PCR using HTBI primers, then second-round multiplex PCR was performed. MiXCR, applied by TCRdb to the multiplex PCR reads, yields one record per CDR3 protein. The profile shows 400,000 to 450,000 distinct CDR3 sequences, about 21% of them singletons. V was shortened by 1 base and J by 9 bases, with 10 bases between the two germline ends. Germline V lookup: CDR1 MGHDK, CDR2 SYGVNS. The CDR3 contains 14 residues. This TCR came from a woman younger than 35 with stable Graves' hyperthyroidism. What was sequenced was peripheral blood. This chain links TRBV25-1 with TRBJ1-6; no definite D call. The CDR3 here is CASSEFVRGSPLHF. CDR3 DNA sequence: TGTGCCAGCAGTGAATTTGTTCGGGGTTCACCCCTCCACTTT.